Reported below is one TCR beta chain. The CDR3 contains 12 residues. V was clipped by 5 bases and J by 8 bases, with 12 bases between them. CDR1 and CDR2 from the germline V gene are MNHEY and SVGAGI. Original data processing: Estimates of nucleated cell counts were drawn from the amplification of reference gene primers. Method: immunoSEQ multiplex PCR; TCRdb's copy keeps in-frame clones and lacks some. From that table come the V and J calls and clone size; the DNA was used to work out D and trimming. The sample has under 45,000 clones, around 76% seen once. The sample comes from a study of blood T cell repertoires in COVID-19. Study background: Collection of acute and convalescent COVID-19 samples took place in the United States, Italy and Spain. Nucleic acid was either cDNA or gDNA, and it came from T cells, B-cell-depleted T cells, or PBMCs.

The gene calls are TRBV6-5 and TRBJ1-1; TRBD1 might be the D (6 bases). Sequenced material: peripheral blood. The sequence was collected from a man older than 75 with acute or convalescent COVID-19. The CDR3 sequence: CASSTGQLEAFF. Here the CDR3 DNA reads TGTGCCAGCAGTACTGGACAGCTGGAAGCTTTCTTT.